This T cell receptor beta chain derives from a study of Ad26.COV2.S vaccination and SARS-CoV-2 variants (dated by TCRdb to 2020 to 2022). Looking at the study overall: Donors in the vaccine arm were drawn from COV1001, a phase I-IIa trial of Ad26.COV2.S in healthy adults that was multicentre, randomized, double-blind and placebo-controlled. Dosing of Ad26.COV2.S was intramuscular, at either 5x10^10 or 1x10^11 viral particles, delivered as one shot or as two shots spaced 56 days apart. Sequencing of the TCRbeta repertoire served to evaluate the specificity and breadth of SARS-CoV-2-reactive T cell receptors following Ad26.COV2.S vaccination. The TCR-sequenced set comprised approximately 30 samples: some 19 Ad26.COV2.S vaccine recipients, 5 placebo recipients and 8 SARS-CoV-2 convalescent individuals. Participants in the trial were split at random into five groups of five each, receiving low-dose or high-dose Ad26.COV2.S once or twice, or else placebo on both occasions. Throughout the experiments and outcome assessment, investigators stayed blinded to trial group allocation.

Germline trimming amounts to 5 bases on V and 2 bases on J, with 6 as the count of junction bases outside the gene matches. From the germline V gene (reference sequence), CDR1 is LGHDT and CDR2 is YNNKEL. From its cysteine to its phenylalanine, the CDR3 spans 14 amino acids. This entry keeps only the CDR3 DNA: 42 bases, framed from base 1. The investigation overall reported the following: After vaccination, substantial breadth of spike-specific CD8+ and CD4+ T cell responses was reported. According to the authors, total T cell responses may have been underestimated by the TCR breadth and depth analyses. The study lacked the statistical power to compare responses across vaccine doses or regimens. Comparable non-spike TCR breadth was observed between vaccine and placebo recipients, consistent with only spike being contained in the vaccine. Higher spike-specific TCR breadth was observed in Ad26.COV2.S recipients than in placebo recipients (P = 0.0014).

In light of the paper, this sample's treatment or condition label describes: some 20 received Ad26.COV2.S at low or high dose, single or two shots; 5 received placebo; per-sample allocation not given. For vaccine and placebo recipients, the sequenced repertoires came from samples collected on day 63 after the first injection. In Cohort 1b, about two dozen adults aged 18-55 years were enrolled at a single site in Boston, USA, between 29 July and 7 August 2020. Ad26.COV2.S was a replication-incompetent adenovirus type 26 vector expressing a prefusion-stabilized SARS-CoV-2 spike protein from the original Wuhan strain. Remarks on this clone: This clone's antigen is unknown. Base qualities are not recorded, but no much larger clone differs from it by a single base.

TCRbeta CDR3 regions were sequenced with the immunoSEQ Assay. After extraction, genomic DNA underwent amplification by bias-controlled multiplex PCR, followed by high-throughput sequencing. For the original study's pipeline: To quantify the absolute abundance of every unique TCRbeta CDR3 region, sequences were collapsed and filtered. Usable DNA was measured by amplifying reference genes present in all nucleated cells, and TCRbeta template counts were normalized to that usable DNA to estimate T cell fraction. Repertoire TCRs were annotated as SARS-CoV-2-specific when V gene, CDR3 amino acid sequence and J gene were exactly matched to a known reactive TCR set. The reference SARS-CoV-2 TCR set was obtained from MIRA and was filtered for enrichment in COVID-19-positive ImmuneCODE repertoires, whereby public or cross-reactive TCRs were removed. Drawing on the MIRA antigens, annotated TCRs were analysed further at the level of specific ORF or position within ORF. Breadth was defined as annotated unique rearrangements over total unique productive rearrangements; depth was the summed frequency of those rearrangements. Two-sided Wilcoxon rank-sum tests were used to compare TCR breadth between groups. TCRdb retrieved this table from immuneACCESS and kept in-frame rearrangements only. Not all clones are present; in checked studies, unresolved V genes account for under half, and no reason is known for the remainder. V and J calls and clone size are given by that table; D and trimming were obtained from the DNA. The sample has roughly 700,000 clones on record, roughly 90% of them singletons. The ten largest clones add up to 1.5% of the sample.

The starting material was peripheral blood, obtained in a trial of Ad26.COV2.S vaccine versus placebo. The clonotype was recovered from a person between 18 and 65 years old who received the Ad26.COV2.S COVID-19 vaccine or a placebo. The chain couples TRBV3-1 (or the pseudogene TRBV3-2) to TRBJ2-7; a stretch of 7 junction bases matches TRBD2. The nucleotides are TGTGCCAGCAGCATGCGGGGGACCACCTACGAGCAGTACTTC. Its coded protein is CASSMRGTTYEQYF.